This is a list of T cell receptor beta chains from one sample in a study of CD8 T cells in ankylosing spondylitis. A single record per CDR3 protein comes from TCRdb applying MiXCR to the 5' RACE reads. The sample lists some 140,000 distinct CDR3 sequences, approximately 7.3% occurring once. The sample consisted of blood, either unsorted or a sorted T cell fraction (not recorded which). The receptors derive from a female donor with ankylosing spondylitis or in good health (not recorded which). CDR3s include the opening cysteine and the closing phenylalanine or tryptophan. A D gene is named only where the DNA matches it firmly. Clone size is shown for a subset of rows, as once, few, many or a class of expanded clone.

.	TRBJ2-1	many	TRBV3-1	CASSLLEVGEQFF	TGTGCCAGCAGCCTCTTAGAGGTGGGTGAGCAGTTCTTC
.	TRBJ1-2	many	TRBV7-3	CASSLGPPPLYGYTF	TGTGCCAGCAGCTTAGGGCCTCCCCCCCTCTATGGCTACACCTTC
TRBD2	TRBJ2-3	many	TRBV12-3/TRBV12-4	CASSLSSGASDTQYF	TGTGCCAGCAGTTTGAGTAGCGGGGCCTCAGATACGCAGTATTTT
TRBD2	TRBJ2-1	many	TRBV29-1	CSGLAEGYNEQFF	TGCAGCGGACTAGCGGAGGGATACAATGAGCAGTTCTTC
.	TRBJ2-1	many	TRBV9	CASSPGESSYNEQFF	TGTGCCAGCAGCCCTGGGGAAAGCTCCTACAATGAGCAGTTCTTC
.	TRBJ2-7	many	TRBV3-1	CASSRSSYEQYF	TGTGCCAGCTCCCGGAGCTCCTACGAGCAGTACTTC
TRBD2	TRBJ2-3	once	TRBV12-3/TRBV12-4	CTLSSVGTSVGTDTQYF	TGTACCCTCAGTTCTGTTGGGACTAGCGTGGGCACAGATACGCAGTATTTT
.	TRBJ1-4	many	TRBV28	CASNRWGNEKLFF	TGTGCCAGCAATAGGTGGGGCAATGAAAAACTGTTTTTT
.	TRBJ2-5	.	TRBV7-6	CASSWQPFQETQYF	TGTGCCAGCAGCTGGCAGCCCTTCCAAGAGACCCAGTACTTC
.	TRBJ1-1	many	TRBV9	CASSGAGSLNTEAFF	TGTGCCAGCAGCGGTGCGGGATCCCTGAACACTGAAGCTTTCTTT
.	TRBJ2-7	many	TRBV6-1	CASSELQAYEQYF	TGTGCCAGCAGTGAACTACAGGCCTACGAGCAGTACTTC
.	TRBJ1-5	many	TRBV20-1	CSASLSDQPQHF	TGCAGTGCTAGTCTTAGTGATCAGCCCCAGCATTTT
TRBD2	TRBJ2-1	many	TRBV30	CAWSPGGGDEQFF	TGTGCCTGGAGTCCTGGTGGGGGGGATGAGCAGTTCTTC
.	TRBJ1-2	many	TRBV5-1	CASSSGTRGYGYTF	TGCGCCAGCAGTTCCGGGACCCGAGGCTATGGCTACACCTTC
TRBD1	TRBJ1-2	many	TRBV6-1	CASSEIDRGHGYTF	TGTGCCAGCAGTGAAATCGACAGGGGACATGGCTACACCTTC
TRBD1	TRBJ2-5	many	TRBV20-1	CSARLRDRGWRETQYF	TGCAGTGCTAGACTTCGGGACAGGGGATGGCGGGAGACCCAGTACTTC
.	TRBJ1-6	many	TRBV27	CASSREGISYNSPLHF	TGTGCCAGCAGCCGGGAGGGTATTTCCTATAATTCACCCCTCCACTTT
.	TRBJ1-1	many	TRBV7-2	CASSLRGNLVTEAFF	TGTGCCAGCAGCTTGAGGGGAAATCTGGTCACTGAAGCTTTCTTT
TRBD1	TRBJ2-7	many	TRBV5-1	CASSAGWTGTYEQYF	TGCGCCAGCAGCGCAGGATGGACAGGTACCTACGAGCAGTACTTC
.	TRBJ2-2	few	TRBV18	CASSNLPTSGTGELFF	TGTGCCAGCTCAAACCTACCGACGTCGGGCACCGGGGAGCTGTTTTTT
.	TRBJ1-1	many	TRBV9	CASSVGKGYRTEAFF	TGTGCCAGCAGCGTGGGGAAAGGTTATCGGACTGAAGCTTTCTTT
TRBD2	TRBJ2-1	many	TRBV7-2	CASRPRTRSDEQFF	TGTGCCAGCAGACCTCGGACTAGATCCGATGAGCAGTTCTTC
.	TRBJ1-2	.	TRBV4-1	CASSQLGLNYGYTF	TGCGCCAGCAGCCAGTTAGGACTGAACTATGGCTACACCTTC
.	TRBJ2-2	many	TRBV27	CASSFFPRGGTGELFF	TGTGCCAGCAGTTTTTTCCCCCGAGGGGGTACCGGGGAGCTGTTTTTT
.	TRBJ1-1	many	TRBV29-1	CSAELAGGITEAFF	TGCAGCGCAGAACTTGCCGGTGGGATCACTGAAGCTTTCTTT
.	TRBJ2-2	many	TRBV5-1	CASRVRNTGELFF	TGCGCCAGCAGGGTCAGAAACACCGGGGAGCTGTTTTTT
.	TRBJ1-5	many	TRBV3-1	CASSQDIGGLGQPQHF	TGTGCCAGCAGCCAAGATATTGGGGGGCTCGGGCAGCCCCAGCATTTT
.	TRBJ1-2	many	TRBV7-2	CASSLEVGSYTF	TGTGCCAGCAGCTTAGAAGTGGGTAGCTACACCTTC